These T cell receptor beta chains were read from a single sample in a study of T-cell memory formation after mild COVID-19. TCRdb called the 5' RACE reads again in MiXCR, with one record for every CDR3 protein. This sample has roughly 180,000 distinct CDR3 sequences, with roughly 20% found just once. Sequencing input: PBMCs or a T cell subset sorted from them (not recorded which). The receptors originated from a man between 18 and 35 years old who had mild COVID-19 (a few samples of this study predate the infection). Cell type and time point are not known. Each CDR3 is given with its conserved first and last residue. A D gene is named only where the DNA matches it firmly. For some rows the clone size is stated as once, few or many, or as a class when expanded; others skip it.

v_gene: TRBV5-5
j_gene: TRBJ1-1
d_gene: TRBD1
abundance: .
CDR3aa: CASSWGTGRRTEAFF

v_gene: TRBV5-1
j_gene: TRBJ2-5
d_gene: .
abundance: few
CDR3aa: CASSPLAWETQYF

v_gene: TRBV20-1
j_gene: TRBJ1-6
d_gene: .
abundance: few
CDR3aa: CSARDRRTVNSPLHF

v_gene: TRBV20-1
j_gene: TRBJ2-7
d_gene: .
abundance: few
CDR3aa: CSAGTEHEQYF

v_gene: TRBV10-3
j_gene: TRBJ1-2
d_gene: .
abundance: few
CDR3aa: CAISDPGENYGYTF

v_gene: TRBV7-2
j_gene: TRBJ1-5
d_gene: .
abundance: few
CDR3aa: CASSLNGVQGQPQHF

v_gene: TRBV10-3
j_gene: TRBJ1-5
d_gene: .
abundance: .
CDR3aa: CAISESRREGQPQHF

v_gene: TRBV6-2/TRBV6-3
j_gene: TRBJ1-1
d_gene: .
abundance: .
CDR3aa: CASITYEYPEAFF

v_gene: TRBV6-2/TRBV6-3
j_gene: TRBJ1-5
d_gene: .
abundance: .
CDR3aa: CASTLDRWDSNQPQHF

v_gene: TRBV20-1
j_gene: TRBJ2-3
d_gene: TRBD2
abundance: few
CDR3aa: CSARVGGSGGVDTQYF

v_gene: TRBV21-1
j_gene: TRBJ2-6
d_gene: .
abundance: .
CDR3aa: CASSKQGFPGANVLTF

v_gene: TRBV5-1
j_gene: TRBJ2-3
d_gene: .
abundance: many
CDR3aa: CASSVGMGPTDTQYF

v_gene: TRBV12-3/TRBV12-4
j_gene: TRBJ1-6
d_gene: .
abundance: few
CDR3aa: CASSLDTGRGIPLHF

v_gene: TRBV18
j_gene: TRBJ1-6
d_gene: TRBD1
abundance: .
CDR3aa: CASGGQRDSPLHF

v_gene: TRBV11-2
j_gene: TRBJ1-2
d_gene: TRBD1
abundance: .
CDR3aa: CASSAPGQGASNYGYTF

v_gene: TRBV6-6
j_gene: TRBJ1-6
d_gene: .
abundance: few
CDR3aa: CASSTPTGSNSPLHF

v_gene: TRBV20-1
j_gene: TRBJ2-5
d_gene: .
abundance: .
CDR3aa: CSARVLATETQYF

v_gene: TRBV5-1
j_gene: TRBJ2-2
d_gene: .
abundance: few
CDR3aa: CASSNTPGITGELFF

v_gene: TRBV18
j_gene: TRBJ2-2
d_gene: TRBD1
abundance: .
CDR3aa: CAVYRDRGTGELFF

v_gene: TRBV7-2
j_gene: TRBJ2-3
d_gene: TRBD2
abundance: few
CDR3aa: CASSLARGDVTDTQYF

v_gene: TRBV18
j_gene: TRBJ2-3
d_gene: .
abundance: few
CDR3aa: CASSASTQGTDTQYF

v_gene: TRBV20-1
j_gene: TRBJ2-2
d_gene: TRBD2
abundance: .
CDR3aa: CSARGLASTGELFF

v_gene: TRBV4-1
j_gene: TRBJ1-2
d_gene: .
abundance: .
CDR3aa: CASSHPIRGANGYTF

v_gene: TRBV6-2/TRBV6-3
j_gene: TRBJ1-2
d_gene: .
abundance: .
CDR3aa: CASRPNGYGYTF

v_gene: TRBV4-3
j_gene: TRBJ2-4
d_gene: .
abundance: .
CDR3aa: CASSRNGEGLIF

v_gene: TRBV20-1
j_gene: TRBJ1-1
d_gene: .
abundance: .
CDR3aa: CSGQDDTEAFF

v_gene: TRBV5-8
j_gene: TRBJ1-2
d_gene: TRBD1
abundance: .
CDR3aa: CASSFQDRAGYGYTF

v_gene: TRBV15
j_gene: TRBJ2-4
d_gene: TRBD1
abundance: .
CDR3aa: CATSEPDRVGDIQYF

v_gene: TRBV20-1
j_gene: TRBJ1-4
d_gene: .
abundance: .
CDR3aa: CSARPLRPGTTNEKLFF

v_gene: TRBV25-1
j_gene: TRBJ2-1
d_gene: .
abundance: few
CDR3aa: CASREGGSTHEQFF

v_gene: TRBV7-2
j_gene: TRBJ2-1
d_gene: .
abundance: many
CDR3aa: CASSLVEWGRNEQFF

v_gene: TRBV4-3
j_gene: TRBJ2-1
d_gene: .
abundance: .
CDR3aa: CASSQVGASYNEQFF

v_gene: TRBV5-1
j_gene: TRBJ2-4
d_gene: .
abundance: many
CDR3aa: CASSLSTGGNIQYF

v_gene: TRBV10-3
j_gene: TRBJ1-4
d_gene: TRBD1
abundance: .
CDR3aa: CAIGQGNEKLFF

v_gene: TRBV5-1
j_gene: TRBJ2-1
d_gene: TRBD1
abundance: few
CDR3aa: CASSFRDRGRNEQFF

v_gene: TRBV6-2/TRBV6-3
j_gene: TRBJ2-7
d_gene: TRBD1
abundance: .
CDR3aa: CASRPDRGEQYF

v_gene: TRBV10-2
j_gene: TRBJ2-7
d_gene: .
abundance: few
CDR3aa: CASSEPGSSYEQYF

v_gene: TRBV2
j_gene: TRBJ2-7
d_gene: TRBD1
abundance: once
CDR3aa: CASRLDRGPFYEQYF

v_gene: TRBV12-3/TRBV12-4
j_gene: TRBJ1-1
d_gene: .
abundance: many
CDR3aa: CASSLGVEAFF

v_gene: TRBV9
j_gene: TRBJ1-2
d_gene: .
abundance: once
CDR3aa: CASSVGMGGDYGYTF

v_gene: TRBV5-8
j_gene: TRBJ2-1
d_gene: .
abundance: many
CDR3aa: CASSFFRGNSYNEQFF

v_gene: TRBV25-1
j_gene: TRBJ1-6
d_gene: .
abundance: few
CDR3aa: CASSESFYSPLHF

v_gene: TRBV6-6
j_gene: TRBJ1-2
d_gene: TRBD1
abundance: few
CDR3aa: CASSPDRGSGYTF